This passage covers 21 T cell receptor beta chains from one sample sequenced in a study of cytomegalovirus exposure and HLA in healthy donors (dated by TCRdb to between 2016 and 2019). Receptor libraries were prepared by the immunoSEQ multiplex PCR assay. For the multiplex PCR, a mixture combining 60 forward primers for TCR Vbeta segments and 13 reverse primers for TCR Jbeta segments was used. TCRdb re-hosts the immuneACCESS table, in-frame sequences only. Its copies lack some clones; in the studies checked, an unresolved V gene accounts for under half of them, and the cause for the rest is not known. The sample records under 40,000 clones, approximately 91% of which are singletons. Roughly 3% of the sample goes to the ten largest clones. The specimen sequenced was PBMCs. The receptors originated from a young woman in good health and CMV-seronegative.

The CDR3 region is CATSTHGTGKTDTQYF. In DNA, the CDR3 is TGTGCCACCAGCACCCACGGGACAGGGAAAACAGATACGCAGTATTTT. V usage is TRBV15 and J usage is TRBJ2-3, with TRBD1 matching 9 bases. CDR1 and CDR2 from the germline V gene are LNHNV and YYDKDF (reference sequence). After removal of 4 bases from V and 3 bases from J, the junction contained 8 bases not matched to a gene. The CDR3 contains 16 residues.

V gene TRBV4-2 combines with J gene TRBJ1-1; possibly TRBD1 for D (6 bases). CDR3 length: 15 amino acids. The germline CDR1 and CDR2 sequences are LGHNA and YNFKEQ. The V end lost 4 bases, the J end lost 5 bases, and 17 bases lay between the germline ends. Here the CDR3 reads CASSLRDTQGTEAFF. DNA for the CDR3: TGTGCCAGCAGCCTTCGGGACACCCAAGGGACTGAAGCTTTCTTT.

This chain connects TRBV27 to TRBJ2-7; 14 nucleotides match TRBD2. Trimming took 6 bases from V and 3 from J; bases not matched to a gene: 7. Germline loops: CDR1 MNHEY, CDR2 SMNVEV (reference sequence). The CDR3 runs 16 residues. CDR3 sequence reads: CASSPGLAGVFYEQYF. The CDR3 nucleotides read TGTGCCAGCAGCCCGGGACTAGCGGGAGTTTTCTACGAGCAGTACTTC.

The V call is TRBV28, the J call TRBJ1-1; TRBD1 agrees at 7 bases. The CDR3 is 14 amino acids. V was pared by 7 bases and J by 1 base, with 6 bases of the junction left unmatched. CDR1 is MDHEN and CDR2 is SYDVKM in the germline V gene. The CDR3 nucleotides read TGTGCCAGCACCATTACAGGGGCGAACACTGAAGCTTTCTTT. Its translation: CASTITGANTEAFF.

This clone was seen more than once but under ten times. The chain joins TRBV7-2 to TRBJ1-3; D perhaps matches TRBD1 (6 bases). This CDR3 region has 15 residues. Germline V CDR1 and CDR2: SGHTA, FQGNSA. Deletions cut 3 bases from V and 3 bases from J, with 12 bases between. The CDR3 here is CASSLQGQSGNTIYF. As DNA, the CDR3 is TGTGCCAGCAGCTTGCAGGGGCAAAGTGGAAACACCATATATTTT.

The chain is built from TRBV7-3 and TRBJ2-2; D gene unclear. Per germline, CDR1 SGHTA and CDR2 FQGTGA. V was shortened by 1 base and J by 0 bases, with 9 bases between the two germline ends. The CDR3 loop spans 16 amino acids. CDR3 sequence reads: CASSLNAAANTGELFF. The CDR3 nucleotides are TGTGCCAGCAGCTTAAACGCCGCGGCGAACACCGGGGAGCTGTTTTTT.

There are a few counts of this clone. J is TRBJ2-7 and V is TRBV30; D not certain. This CDR3 contains 13 residues. V lost 1 base, J lost 6 bases, and 13 bases lay in between. Germline CDR1 and CDR2: GTSNPN and SVGIG (reference sequence). CDR3 in amino acids: CAWSGWSLGEQYF. As DNA, the CDR3 is TGTGCCTGGAGTGGTTGGTCCCTCGGCGAGCAGTACTTC.

The chain joins TRBV11-1 to TRBJ2-7, with D possibly TRBD1 on 6 matching bases. CDR3 length: 16 residues. V was shortened by 0 bases and J by 4 bases, with 16 bases between the two germline ends. CDR1 is SGHAT, CDR2 FQDESV, per germline (reference sequence). Written as DNA, the CDR3 is TGTGCCAGCAGCTTAGCGGCAGGGGCGCCTGGGTACGAGCAGTACTTC. As protein: CASSLAAGAPGYEQYF.

The chain uses TRBV6-5 and TRBJ2-3; 7 bases are shared with TRBD2. The V segment lost 5 bases and the J segment 6 bases; nucleotides outside the gene matches: 8. Germline V gene lookup returns CDR1 MNHEY and CDR2 SVGAGI. CDR3 length: 14 amino acids. CDR3 DNA: TGTGCCAGCAGTCTAACGAGTAGCGGGGATACGCAGTATTTT. The encoded protein is CASSLTSSGDTQYF.

The chain joins TRBV5-1 to TRBJ2-1; TRBD2 is a possible D gene (6 bases). The V end was cut by 1 base, the J end by 8 bases, with 16 bases between. From germline, CDR1 is SGHRS and CDR2 YFSETQ. This CDR3 comprises 15 residues. Written as DNA, the CDR3 is TGCGCCAGCAGCTTGCTGGACCCCGGGAGCGATGAGCAGTTCTTC. Translation gives CASSLLDPGSDEQFF. The full variable domain, with the rest looked up from reference TRBV5-1 and TRBJ2-1, is KAGVTQTPRYLIKTRGQQVTLSCSPISGHRSVSWYQQTPGQGLQFLFEYFSETQRNKGNFPGRFSGRQFSNSRSEMNVSTLELGDSALYLCASSLLDPGSDEQFFGPGTRLTVL.

The chain is built from TRBV30 and TRBJ2-1; D is perhaps TRBD2 (5 bases). CDR3 length equals 14 residues. V was cut by 2 bases and J by 5 bases, with 13 bases left in between. CDR1 GTSNPN and CDR2 SVGIG come from the germline V gene (reference sequence). The DNA of the CDR3 is TGTGCCTGGAGTACTGATGGACTCCACAATGAGCAGTTCTTC. Its translation is CAWSTDGLHNEQFF.

This clone appeared a single time. The J gene is TRBJ1-2, the V gene TRBV28, with D possibly being TRBD1 (6 bases). This CDR3 has 15 amino acids. Trimming pared 5 bases from V and 8 bases from J, leaving 21 bases between. The germline V gene encodes CDR1 MDHEN and CDR2 SYDVKM. As DNA, the CDR3 is TGTGCCAGCAGTACCGTGACAGGACCTCTGCGGGGCTACACCTTC. Translating gives CASSTVTGPLRGYTF.

The chain links TRBV27 to TRBJ2-5; D is undetermined. The ends were cut back, 5 bases at V and 1 base at J, with 8 bases in the middle. This CDR3 is 13 amino acids long. From germline, CDR1 is MNHEY and CDR2 SMNVEV (reference sequence). The CDR3 nucleotides are TGTGCCAGCAGTCCTCGACTCCAAGAGACCCAGTACTTC. Residues: CASSPRLQETQYF.

The chain combines TRBV9 with TRBJ2-3; 9 nucleotides line up with TRBD1. V shed 3 bases, J shed 5 bases, and the junction held 4 bases outside the gene matches. The V gene's germline CDR1 is SGDLS and CDR2 YYNGEE. This CDR3 has 14 residues. The CDR3 DNA follows: TGTGCCAGCAGCGCCGGGGACAGGGTAGATACGCAGTATTTT. This encodes CASSAGDRVDTQYF.

This clone was counted between two and nine times. The V call is TRBV9, the J call TRBJ2-2; 7 bases are a match to TRBD1. This CDR3 has 15 amino acids. Per the germline V gene, CDR1 is SGDLS and CDR2 is YYNGEE. Trimming cost V 0 bases and J 4 bases; bases outside gene matches: 3. CDR3 loop: CASSVVSGGTGELFF. CDR3 sequence (DNA): TGTGCCAGCAGCGTAGTATCAGGGGGCACCGGGGAGCTGTTTTTT.

This chain uses TRBV2 with TRBJ2-3; 7 bases map to TRBD2. Losses at the gene ends were 1 base for V and 6 bases for J; bases not matched to a gene: 7. In germline, CDR1 is SNHLY, CDR2 FYNNEI. The length of the CDR3 is 15 residues. For the CDR3, the DNA is TGTGCCAGCAGTGAAGGTGGGAGGGCCGGGGATACGCAGTATTTT. Translation: CASSEGGRAGDTQYF.

The chain couples TRBV30 to TRBJ1-2, with 7 bases aligning to TRBD1. The V segment lost 2 bases and the J segment 6 bases; nucleotides outside the gene matches: 21. Per germline, CDR1 GTSNPN and CDR2 SVGIG (reference sequence). The CDR3 contains 18 residues. CDR3 loop: CAWSYTSGRGSRKDGYTF. The CDR3 nucleotides are TGTGCCTGGAGTTATACCAGTGGCAGGGGGTCCCGAAAGGATGGCTACACCTTC.

J is TRBJ2-2 and V is TRBV5-4; TRBD1 aligns across 9 bases. The germline gives CDR1 SGHNT, CDR2 YYREEE (reference sequence). The trim removed 4 bases at V and 3 bases at J, leaving 13 bases unmatched. The CDR3 extends over 18 amino acids. CDR3 loop: CASSDGDRVNRDTGELFF. DNA for the CDR3: TGTGCCAGCAGCGATGGGGACAGGGTTAATAGGGACACCGGGGAGCTGTTTTTT. The whole variable domain, remainder taken from reference TRBV5-4 and TRBJ2-2, is ETGVTQSPTHLIKTRGQQVTLRCSSQSGHNTVSWYQQALGQGPQFIFQYYREEENGRGNFPPRFSGLQFPNYSSELNVNALELDDSALYLCASSDGDRVNRDTGELFFGEGSRLTVL.

The V gene is TRBV28, the J gene TRBJ2-5, with 12 nucleotides matching TRBD2. This CDR3 contains 16 residues. CDR1 and CDR2 (germline): MDHEN, SYDVKM. V shed 6 bases, J shed 5 bases, and the junction held 10 bases outside the gene matches. The CDR3 sequence is CASSRLAGEFRETQYF. The CDR3 DNA sequence: TGTGCCAGCAGCCGACTAGCGGGAGAGTTTCGGGAGACCCAGTACTTC.

V and J are TRBV18 and TRBJ2-5; 11 nucleotides align to TRBD1. Unmatched junction bases numbered 2, after V lost 3 bases and J lost 2 bases. Germline V gives CDR1 KGHSH, CDR2 LQKENI. This CDR3 contains 15 residues. CDR3 protein: CASSPGQGDQETQYF. The CDR3, as DNA: TGTGCCAGCTCACCGGGACAGGGGGATCAAGAGACCCAGTACTTC. Looking up the rest from reference TRBV18 and TRBJ2-5 gives the full variable domain: NAGVMQNPRHLVRRRGQEARLRCSPMKGHSHVYWYRQLPEEGLKFMVYLQKENIIDESGMPKERFSAEFPKEGPSILRIQQVVRGDSAAYFCASSPGQGDQETQYFGPGTRLLVL.

The CDR3 region is CASSLPGTHRSYNEQFF. CDR3 DNA sequence: TGTGCCAGCAGCTTGCCTGGGACTCATCGCTCCTACAATGAGCAGTTCTTC. The gene calls are TRBV7-2 and TRBJ2-1; D perhaps matches TRBD2 (6 bases). The V end lost 3 bases, the J end lost 0 bases, and 15 bases lay between the germline ends. The CDR3 extends over 17 amino acids. In germline, CDR1 is SGHTA, CDR2 FQGNSA.